This is a list of T cell receptor beta chains from one sample in a study of T-cell reconstitution after alpha-beta-depleted transplantation in children. TCRdb redid the calling of the PCR reads with MiXCR, one entry per CDR3 protein. This sample carries about 540,000 distinct CDR3 sequences, approximately 30% of them seen once, and the ten largest clones take 36%. The sample here was PBMCs, taken before TCRalphabeta/CD19-depleted stem cell transplant. The receptors were gathered from a boy in the first two years of life with Wiskott-Aldrich syndrome, due to receive a stem cell transplant. Both conserved end residues are part of each CDR3. D genes are given only for firm matches.

D gene: TRBD1; J gene: TRBJ1-5; V gene: TRBV27; CDR3 protein: CASSFQGAGQPQHF
D gene: .; J gene: TRBJ2-1; V gene: TRBV27; CDR3 protein: CASSFGQYNEQFF
D gene: .; J gene: TRBJ2-7; V gene: TRBV20-1; CDR3 protein: CSASNAGRSYEQYF
D gene: TRBD1; J gene: TRBJ2-7; V gene: TRBV7-2; CDR3 protein: CASSLARGLPYEQYF
D gene: .; J gene: TRBJ1-1; V gene: TRBV20-1; CDR3 protein: CSADQNTEAFF
D gene: .; J gene: TRBJ2-7; V gene: TRBV27; CDR3 protein: CASSLKGVDSYEQYF
D gene: TRBD2; J gene: TRBJ2-1; V gene: TRBV27; CDR3 protein: CASDSGTSFYNEQFF
D gene: .; J gene: TRBJ2-7; V gene: TRBV3-1; CDR3 protein: CASSLKAGYEQYF
D gene: .; J gene: TRBJ2-7; V gene: TRBV18; CDR3 protein: CASSPVAYSYEQYF
D gene: .; J gene: TRBJ2-3; V gene: TRBV5-1; CDR3 protein: CASSFKGADTQYF
D gene: .; J gene: TRBJ2-7; V gene: TRBV30; CDR3 protein: CAFKGGGNEQYF
D gene: .; J gene: TRBJ2-1; V gene: TRBV14; CDR3 protein: CASSQGQVSSYNEQFF
D gene: TRBD1; J gene: TRBJ1-3; V gene: TRBV5-6; CDR3 protein: CASGRTGSGNTIYF
D gene: .; J gene: TRBJ2-5; V gene: TRBV7-2; CDR3 protein: CASSLAGLGQETQYF
D gene: .; J gene: TRBJ2-3; V gene: TRBV20-1; CDR3 protein: CSARGGRALTDTQYF
D gene: .; J gene: TRBJ2-1; V gene: TRBV11-2; CDR3 protein: CASSYWGRDEQFF
D gene: TRBD1; J gene: TRBJ1-4; V gene: TRBV20-1; CDR3 protein: CSVRRQGNEKLFF
D gene: TRBD1; J gene: TRBJ1-5; V gene: TRBV19; CDR3 protein: CASEDRSNQPQHF
D gene: TRBD2; J gene: TRBJ2-3; V gene: TRBV5-1; CDR3 protein: CASSLLIAGGYTDTQYF
D gene: .; J gene: TRBJ2-3; V gene: TRBV6-1; CDR3 protein: CASTRTDTQYF
D gene: TRBD2; J gene: TRBJ2-7; V gene: TRBV20-1; CDR3 protein: CPGASGIYEQYF
D gene: .; J gene: TRBJ2-7; V gene: TRBV5-1; CDR3 protein: CASNREGAYEQYF
D gene: TRBD1; J gene: TRBJ2-5; V gene: TRBV7-2; CDR3 protein: CASSPDRDRAQYF
D gene: TRBD1; J gene: TRBJ2-1; V gene: TRBV5-1; CDR3 protein: CASLGDSSYNEQFF
D gene: .; J gene: TRBJ2-2; V gene: TRBV24-1; CDR3 protein: CATRFGATGELFF
D gene: TRBD1; J gene: TRBJ2-1; V gene: TRBV24-1; CDR3 protein: CATSDSGTGGNEQFF
D gene: .; J gene: TRBJ1-3; V gene: TRBV5-1; CDR3 protein: CASTLGASGNTIYF
D gene: .; J gene: TRBJ1-5; V gene: TRBV21-1; CDR3 protein: CASSLGGQGSTSNQPQHF
D gene: .; J gene: TRBJ2-5; V gene: TRBV20-1; CDR3 protein: CSARSGAGETQYF
D gene: TRBD2; J gene: TRBJ2-7; V gene: TRBV14; CDR3 protein: CASSHVTSGSPNEQYF
D gene: TRBD1; J gene: TRBJ1-6; V gene: TRBV7-9; CDR3 protein: CASSSTGVFYNSPLHF
D gene: TRBD1; J gene: TRBJ1-3; V gene: TRBV20-1; CDR3 protein: CSATGTGEGNTIYF
D gene: .; J gene: TRBJ2-1; V gene: TRBV20-1; CDR3 protein: CSARDDVLSYNEQFF
D gene: .; J gene: TRBJ2-7; V gene: TRBV3-1; CDR3 protein: CASSQVHEQYF
D gene: .; J gene: TRBJ2-1; V gene: TRBV4-2; CDR3 protein: CASSQDIEFLSEQFF
D gene: TRBD2; J gene: TRBJ2-1; V gene: TRBV20-1; CDR3 protein: CSGRSGSVYNEQFF
D gene: .; J gene: TRBJ2-3; V gene: TRBV5-6; CDR3 protein: CASSRGAQGIDTQYF
D gene: .; J gene: TRBJ1-1; V gene: TRBV10-3; CDR3 protein: CAISGTENTEAFF
D gene: .; J gene: TRBJ2-3; V gene: TRBV12-3/TRBV12-4; CDR3 protein: CASRWGTDTQYF
D gene: .; J gene: TRBJ2-1; V gene: TRBV20-1; CDR3 protein: CSAPRQFSSYNEQFF
D gene: .; J gene: TRBJ1-2; V gene: TRBV3-1; CDR3 protein: CASSQPGEGYTF
D gene: TRBD2; J gene: TRBJ2-7; V gene: TRBV10-3; CDR3 protein: CAISEESSGTGTYEQYF
D gene: .; J gene: TRBJ1-5; V gene: TRBV20-1; CDR3 protein: CSARDGGDQPQHF
D gene: .; J gene: TRBJ1-2; V gene: TRBV20-1; CDR3 protein: CSATLDKYHGYTF
D gene: TRBD1; J gene: TRBJ2-5; V gene: TRBV9; CDR3 protein: CASSKGQGRETQYF
D gene: .; J gene: TRBJ2-4; V gene: TRBV6-1; CDR3 protein: CASSQTGKAKNIQYF
D gene: TRBD2; J gene: TRBJ2-5; V gene: TRBV5-1; CDR3 protein: CASSGTRTSGGRTDQETQYF
D gene: TRBD2; J gene: TRBJ2-1; V gene: TRBV12-3/TRBV12-4; CDR3 protein: CASSTRLAGDAFNEQFF
D gene: .; J gene: TRBJ1-1; V gene: TRBV5-1; CDR3 protein: CASSAAPQVSAFF
D gene: .; J gene: TRBJ2-1; V gene: TRBV4-2; CDR3 protein: CASSQAVRNEQFF
D gene: .; J gene: TRBJ2-1; V gene: TRBV29-1; CDR3 protein: CSDRFSAYNEQFF
D gene: .; J gene: TRBJ1-6; V gene: TRBV28; CDR3 protein: CASSTRDLWNSPLHF
D gene: .; J gene: TRBJ2-2; V gene: TRBV4-1; CDR3 protein: CASSHRTGELFF
D gene: .; J gene: TRBJ2-5; V gene: TRBV20-1; CDR3 protein: CSARSYQETQYF
D gene: TRBD2; J gene: TRBJ2-5; V gene: TRBV9; CDR3 protein: CASSVTASGRTQETQYF
D gene: TRBD2; J gene: TRBJ2-7; V gene: TRBV20-1; CDR3 protein: CSAIGLAGAWEQYF